This T cell receptor (beta chain) appears in the sequencing data of a study of T cell responses to AZD1222 COVID-19 vaccine listed by TCRdb under 2021. The study in broad terms: AZD1222 recipients given second doses at about 4 weeks or at about 12 weeks were pooled, since spike-specific TCR depth and breadth were not found to differ between the two schedules. TCR sequencing covered about 230 trial participants: 200 to 220 given two doses of AZD1222 and around 25 given two doses of MenACWY control vaccine. Trial participants were enrolled into age subgroups of 18-55, 56-69 and 70-plus years, which contained approximately 150, 28 and 58 TCR-sequenced participants, respectively.

The research as a whole found: After two AZD1222 doses, both the breadth and the depth of spike-specific TCRs were significantly higher than at day 0 and than in MenACWY recipients. Participants were mostly white British and included more females than males, and it was suggested by the authors that clonal diversity may have been underestimated. CD4 TCRs associated with the vaccine covered the entire spike protein, and the dominant responses were in regions 160-218 and 743-854. In the small 56-69-year group, the increase in depth fell short of significance, most likely because of low power. Reportedly, close to half of the unique spike-specific TCRs recognized epitopes lying outside the regions that are mutated in the B.1.351 and B.1.1.7 variants. Conclusions about previously exposed vaccinees were limited because only six AZD1222 recipients were SARS-CoV-2 seropositive at baseline. Because no day 14 peak-response samples were available, the repertoires could be characterized only after the peak T cell response.

Taken with the paper, the label for time point translates to: baseline before first vaccination. Vaccinee samples came from UK trials COV001 and COV002, including a single-blind randomized controlled phase 2/3 trial of AZD1222 (ChAdOx1 nCoV-19) in healthy adults. For TCRbeta chain sequencing, PBMC samples from trial participants were taken at day 0 and at day 28 after the second dose. The CDR3 regions of human TCRbeta chains were analyzed by immunosequencing. Per the original workflow: TCRs in the repertoires were compared against a reference library of SARS-CoV-2-specific TCRs that had been generated with the MIRA antigen-specificity platform. Breadth meant the fraction of unique TCRs that were SARS-CoV-2-associated, whereas depth meant the fraction of total T cells that were SARS-CoV-2-associated. Using the MIRA data, every spike-specific TCR was mapped to the spike region that the TCR reacted to and assigned to either a CD4 or a CD8 class. Log10-transformed breadth and depth values were compared by one-way ANOVA with Sidak's multiple comparisons tests. In its TCRdb copy, this immuneACCESS table keeps in-frame sequences only and misses some clones. Where compared with another copy, unresolved V genes explain less than half of these, and the others have no known cause. V and J calls and clone size are copied from that table; D and trimming were computed from the DNA. This sample has under 200,000 clones in its table, and roughly 93% of those were observed once. Roughly 3.9% of the sample comes from the top ten.

The cysteine opens and the phenylalanine closes a CDR3 of 14 amino acids. The DNA shown is the 42-base CDR3, in frame from base 1. V was cut back by 4 bases and J by 1 base, leaving a gap of 11 bases between them. As encoded in the germline V gene, CDR1 is SGHDT while CDR2 is YYEEEE. Concerning this clone: There is no known antigen for this receptor. No clone much larger than this one lies a single base away; base qualities are absent.

The sequences come from peripheral blood, collected on day 0 of AZD1222 vaccination. The rearrangement combines TRBV5-6 with TRBJ1-1, with the D gene call left open. This sequence was found in an adult in good health. The DNA reads as follows: TGTGCCAGCAGCGCCCTGGCGGGGAACACTGAAGCTTTCTTT. It is translated as CASSALAGNTEAFF.